The T cell receptor (beta chain) described here comes from a study of cytomegalovirus exposure and HLA in healthy donors (dated by TCRdb to about 2017). For the wider study: According to an earlier analysis of several hundred of the donors, some 180 million T cells yielded 90 million to 130 million unique TCR beta sequences and roughly 280 Gb of sequence data. Of the roughly 400 genotyped donors, over 70% fell in the genetic ancestry cluster associated with self-reported Caucasian donors. In the later analysis, no new phenotypic data were used to find candidate immune exposures; instead, reliance was placed on TCR beta sequences and their occurrence across donors. The study combined high-throughput TCR immunosequencing, statistical association of individual TCRs with disease status, and machine learning to predict cytomegalovirus infection status. In addition to the first cohort of around 670 subjects, a separate validation cohort of approximately 120 different subjects was used. Donor age, sex, ethnicity and CMV serostatus were collected together with the repertoire data. The number of typed donors differed by locus: about 620-630 for A, B, C, DRB1 and DQB1; about 520 for DQA1; some 590 for DPA1; and approximately 450 for DPB1. To study patterns of TCR occurrence, a later analysis re-analyzed previously published TCR beta repertoires from 666 donors and added high-resolution HLA genotyping. On average, around 240,000 unique TCR beta nucleotide sequences were sequenced per donor among 398 genotyped donors of the cohort, with 15% to 20% of those sequences being non-productive. Roughly 300 gigabases of sequencing data and roughly 90 million unique TCR sequences were included in an early release covering several hundred HLA-typed donors. A later genetic analysis used genome-wide SNP genotypes for about 55% of the 666 donors, treating that subset as a discovery cohort. All discovery cohort repertoires had been generated on a single sequencing platform. The study aimed to test whether cataloging public T cell receptors could reveal signatures of past pathogen exposure. HLA typing covered class I and class II loci at four-digit resolution. The study used immunosequencing to profile the T cell repertoires of more than 650 subjects and linked those repertoires to cytomegalovirus serostatus. Several DR-DQ haplotypes were handled as single units for association and clustering, since linkage in the cohort was strong. An earlier analysis of approximately 630 of the donors applied high-throughput TCR beta sequencing to assess whether each TCR beta V gene segment acted as functional or pseudogenic. Here is what the overall study found, with its caveats: In a later analysis, HLA-associated TCR beta chains showed more clonal expansion and lower generation probabilities than non-associated chains that were equally common. At a false discovery rate of 0.05, a later analysis linked under 20,000 TCR beta sequences to specific HLA alleles. Correlated functional status among segregating V segments might reflect linkage disequilibrium, but an unknown experimental factor could not be ruled out. The authors suggested that the approach could potentially be generalized to other disease states and immunological phenotypes. In a later genetic analysis, fewer N-insertions in productive TCRs were reported among donors in an Asian-associated ancestry cluster than the roughly 700-donor mean. While some public TCRs were present in many individuals, most TCR sequences turned up only very rarely across donors. In this cohort, only TCR beta chains were sequenced, and detectable features were limited by the absence of alpha or paired-chain data. A total of 150 to 200 TCR beta chains were listed by the study as associated with cytomegalovirus. The earlier analysis of approximately 590 of the donors excluded some 15 rarely observed V segments, including chromosome 9 orphons, because counts were too low. A further reported finding was that TCR beta sequences accurately predicted the HLA-A and HLA-B alleles for most subjects in the first cohort. Immune exposure information for the cohort was limited to CMV serostatus. In a later analysis, most CMV-associated TCR beta chains were found to appear HLA-restricted, with HLA associations seemingly driven largely by CMV exposure. Because HLA typing was unavailable for some donors at each locus, only the typed subset was used in association tests. A cluster of highly shared sequence variants was judged likely to represent a technical artifact of the sequencing pipeline. A later analysis reported that several top co-occurrence clusters appeared linked to parvovirus B19, influenza, CMV and Epstein-Barr virus. In a later analysis, the rate of TCR association differed among HLA loci, with DRB1 alleles having the most associated TCRs and HLA-C alleles having the fewest. An earlier analysis of approximately 590 of the donors showed that most TCR beta V segments appeared in productive rearrangements either about 90% or about 30% of the time, which broadly matched IMGT annotations. Assigning TCR associations to individual alleles was difficult when HLA alleles, especially DR and DQ, strongly co-occurred. Some IMGT-functional V segments, including TRBV6-2 and TRBV6-3, could not be told apart with the 87-base-pair reads, so those segments were excluded. In both the original and validation cohorts, the classifier was reported to diagnose cytomegalovirus status with high specificity and sensitivity. V-gene and J-gene trimming of TCR beta chains was associated with a missense DCLRE1C variant in a later genetic analysis, and the association was replicated in an independent cohort. In vitro tests confirmed that three of the cytomegalovirus-associated TCR beta chains recognize cytomegalovirus antigens. The presence/absence analyses assumed that sequencing depth was roughly uniform across donors, and that assumption may not be true.

The cohort consisted of 600 or so healthy bone marrow donors. At the time of sampling, all cohort members were nominally healthy, though unrecorded immune exposures were likely present. The donor was CMV seronegative and belonged to the group of 352 seronegative cohort members. Each donor provided a peripheral blood sample, and peripheral blood mononuclear cells were used for TCR beta sequencing. The Qiagen DNeasy Blood Extraction Kit was used to extract genomic DNA from the blood cell samples. Reading the germline V gene gives CDR1 SGDLS and CDR2 YYNGEE. The CDR3, from cysteine to phenylalanine, totals 15 residues. CDR3 DNA only is kept here, 45 bases in frame from base 1. At the junction V is shortened by 0 bases and J by 9 bases; bases outside the gene matches: 6. Notes on this clone: No antigen is known for it.

Receptor amplification or capture employed the immunoSEQ multiplex PCR assay. For the multiplex PCR, a mixture combining 60 forward primers for TCR Vbeta segments and 13 reverse primers for TCR Jbeta segments was used. The CDR3 region of rearranged TCR beta genes was amplified from genomic DNA by a multiplex PCR assay. On the Illumina HiSeq System, the amplified TCR beta libraries were sequenced as 87-base-pair reads. The study's own analysis went as follows. Across the 500 to 850 repertoires, a later analysis counted 75 million to 90 million unique TCR beta chains, roughly 11 million of which were shared by at least two donors. To remove PCR and sequencing errors, raw reads were error-corrected and collapsed into unique sequences using a nearest-neighbor algorithm that merged closely related sequences. V, D and J gene segments were assigned by aligning CDR3 sequences to IMGT reference sequences. Each retained sequence needed at least a six-nucleotide match to both a V gene segment and a J gene segment. Rearrangements were called productive when the CDR3 lacked stop codons and stayed in frame with V and J; all others were non-productive. CDR3 was defined by IMGT convention, running from the second conserved V-encoded cysteine to the conserved J-encoded phenylalanine. In an earlier analysis of roughly 610 of the donors, sequences lacking an unambiguous match to a single V gene segment were excluded. An earlier analysis of fewer than 650 of the donors classified V segments as functional when productive rearrangements were above 56.7% and as segregating when the standard deviation between donors was above 5%. A statistical classification framework was developed to diagnose cytomegalovirus status using the catalog of TCR beta chain sequences. V and J gene assignment, in a later analysis, came from comparing TCR nucleotide sequences with IMGT/GENE-DB human TR gene sequences. The TCRdist pipeline was used in a later analysis to assign CDR3 sequences and most-parsimonious VDJ recombination scenarios. In a later analysis, every TCR beta chain was defined by the combination of its CDR3 amino acid sequence and its V-gene family, and reads without a unique V-gene family were dropped. A later analysis removed 592 highly shared, low-generation-probability nucleotide sequences to deal with suspected cross-contamination and a sequencing artifact. A later analysis calculated a clonal expansion index for each public chain from normalized within-repertoire ranks of inferred template counts. In a later analysis, generation probabilities were computed using a VDJ recombination model fitted to out-of-frame rearrangements, and the results were checked against IGoR. A later analysis scored TCR-TCR, TCR-HLA and TCR-CMV co-occurrence with hypergeometric tests, applying a repertoire-size bias correction to TCR pairs. In a later analysis, false discovery rates were estimated by permuting HLA or CMV assignments 20 times. A later analysis grouped co-occurring TCRs with DBSCAN, adding TCRdist sequence similarity when clustering within HLA-allele-positive subsets. Repertoires with fewer than 30,000 or more than 120,000 public chains, plus five repertoires with anomalous nucleotide sharing, were excluded from co-occurrence clustering. In TCRdb, the immuneACCESS table is reduced to in-frame sequences with V and J assigned. These tables do not hold every clone; where another copy was compared, an unresolved V gene accounts for under half, and the others remain unexplained. V and J calls and clone size come straight from that table; D and trimming were deduced from the DNA. The record for this sample contains just over 150,000 clones. The ten largest clones take up around 1.9% of the sample.

The receptor was isolated from a man aged 25 to 40 in good health and CMV-seronegative. The rearrangement joined TRBV9 to TRBJ2-1, with TRBD2 identical over 10 junction bases. Sequences were obtained from PBMCs. In nucleotide form, the sequence is TGTGCCAGCAGCGTAGTTCTAGCGGGAGAGGGTGAGCAGTTCTTC. This encodes CASSVVLAGEGEQFF.